Listed here are 20 T cell receptor beta chains from one sample, sequenced in a study of cytomegalovirus exposure and HLA in healthy donors. The PCR used 60 Vbeta and 13 Jbeta primers. TCRdb's copy holds only in-frame clones and misses some; the assay was immunoSEQ multiplex PCR. The data contain 150,000 to 200,000 clones, approximately 12% of them singletons. The specimen was PBMCs. These receptors were obtained from a man aged 50 to 59 in good health and CMV-seropositive.

This clone was seen a handful of times. The chain is built from TRBV5-1 and TRBJ2-1; TRBD2 is a possible D gene (6 bases). The CDR3 covers 14 residues. In germline, CDR1 is SGHRS, CDR2 YFSETQ. V lost 4 bases, J lost 10 bases, and 18 bases lay in between. The CDR3 loop reads CASSPLRGEDEQFF. The CDR3 DNA sequence: TGCGCCAGCAGCCCACTTAGAGGGGAGGACGAGCAGTTCTTC.

This clone appeared a few times. The chain has TRBV19 and TRBJ1-1, with TRBD1 matching 7 bases. The ends lost 6 bases at V and 4 bases at J; junction bases unmatched: 8. CDR3 length equals 14 residues. CDR1 and CDR2 from the germline V gene are LNHDA and SQIVND (reference sequence). CDR3 amino acids: CASRNRGLSTEAFF. In DNA form, the CDR3 reads TGTGCCAGTAGAAACAGGGGACTTAGCACTGAAGCTTTCTTT.

This clone was counted between two and nine times. The gene calls are TRBV7-2 and TRBJ2-5, with D maybe TRBD1 (6 bases). Germline assignment: CDR1 SGHTA and CDR2 FQGNSA. Deletions cut 1 base from V and 0 bases from J, with 12 bases between. The CDR3 consists of 16 residues. CDR3 protein: CASSLGQTGYQETQYF. As DNA, the CDR3 is TGTGCCAGCAGCTTAGGACAGACAGGATACCAAGAGACCCAGTACTTC.

This clone was counted a few times. The chain couples TRBV5-1 to TRBJ1-1; possible D gene TRBD1, 6 bases. The CDR3 is 16 residues long. Trimming removed 7 bases from V and 7 bases from J, with 26 bases in between. Germline CDR1 SGHRS, CDR2 YFSETQ. The CDR3 reads CASSEGQPPDLSEAFF. CDR3 DNA sequence: TGCGCCAGCTCCGAAGGACAGCCACCAGACCTCAGTGAAGCTTTCTTT. Looking up the rest from reference TRBV5-1 and TRBJ1-1 gives the full variable domain: KAGVTQTPRYLIKTRGQQVTLSCSPISGHRSVSWYQQTPGQGLQFLFEYFSETQRNKGNFPGRFSGRQFSNSRSEMNVSTLELGDSALYLCASSEGQPPDLSEAFFGQGTRLTVV.

This clone was counted only a few times. The chain is built from TRBV18 and TRBJ1-5; D perhaps matches TRBD1 (6 bases). V dropped 5 bases and J dropped 5 bases, with 10 bases sitting between them. CDR3 length: 13 residues. Per germline, CDR1 KGHSH and CDR2 LQKENI. DNA for the CDR3: TGTGCCAGCTCAGGGGGCGGGCATCAGCCCCAGCATTTT. Protein: CASSGGGHQPQHF.

This clone has just a few counts. This chain joins TRBV5-4 and TRBJ1-2; 8 bases agree with TRBD1. V shed 0 bases and J 4 bases; nucleotides not matched to a gene: 2. CDR3 length: 14 amino acids. CDR1 is SGHNT, CDR2 YYREEE, per germline (reference sequence). CDR3 coding DNA: TGTGCCAGCAGCTTGGCAGGGGGCAGCTATGGCTACACCTTC. It encodes CASSLAGGSYGYTF.

The gene calls are TRBV5-1 and TRBJ2-5; 9 nucleotides agree with TRBD2. The CDR3 is 14 residues long. From germline, CDR1 is SGHRS and CDR2 YFSETQ. With 3 bases clipped from V and 3 bases from J, the junction kept 3 bases outside the gene matches. CDR3 loop: CASSWRGGEETQYF. The CDR3 nucleotides read TGCGCCAGCAGCTGGCGGGGGGGTGAAGAGACCCAGTACTTC.

This clone was found a few times. J is TRBJ2-3 and V is TRBV4-3, with 9 positions matching TRBD2. V trimming: 3 bases; J trimming: 3 bases; junction bases outside the gene matches: 4. Germline values: CDR1 LGHNA, CDR2 YSLEER. The CDR3 extends over 15 amino acids. CDR3 bases: TGCGCCAGCAGCCATAGCGGGGGCACTACAGATACGCAGTATTTT. Protein: CASSHSGGTTDTQYF.

The V and J genes are TRBV19 and TRBJ1-1; 7 positions agree with TRBD1. This CDR3 spans 13 amino acids. Trimming took 5 bases from V and 3 from J; bases not matched to a gene: 3. CDR1 is LNHDA and CDR2 is SQIVND in the germline V gene (reference sequence). The CDR3 loop reads CASSVQGYTEAFF. The CDR3 DNA reads as TGTGCCAGTAGTGTACAGGGGTACACTGAAGCTTTCTTT.

This clone was found a few times. The gene calls are TRBV11-3 and TRBJ2-7, with D maybe TRBD1 (5 bases). V was pared by 3 bases and J by 1 base, with 7 bases between. From germline, CDR1 is SGHNT and CDR2 YENEEA. CDR3 length: 13 residues. The CDR3 sequence: CASSLQGSYEQYF. The DNA of the CDR3 is TGTGCCAGCAGCTTGCAGGGATCCTACGAGCAGTACTTC. The whole variable domain, filled in from reference TRBV11-3 and TRBJ2-7, reads EAGVVQSPRYKIIEKKQPVAFWCNPISGHNTLYWYLQNLGQGPELLIRYENEEAVDDSQLPKDRFSAERLKGVDSTLKIQPAELGDSAVYLCASSLQGSYEQYFGPGTRLTVT.

J is TRBJ1-2 and V is TRBV9, with D unresolved. CDR1 and CDR2 (germline): SGDLS, YYNGEE. Trimming pared 4 bases from V and 5 bases from J, leaving 12 bases between. The CDR3 contains 13 residues. The CDR3 sequence is CASSPEGAYGYTF. CDR3 nucleotides: TGTGCCAGCAGCCCCGAAGGAGCTTATGGCTACACCTTC. The whole variable domain, remainder taken from reference TRBV9 and TRBJ1-2, is DSGVTQTPKHLITATGQRVTLRCSPRSGDLSVYWYQQSLDQGLQFLIQYYNGEERAKGNILERFSAQQFPDLHSELNLSSLELGDSALYFCASSPEGAYGYTFGSGTRLTVV.

The rearrangement links TRBV6-1 to TRBJ2-2; TRBD1 might be the D (6 bases). Trimming took off 11 bases at V and 6 bases at J, with 19 bases between the two ends. CDR1 and CDR2 (germline): MNHNS, SASEGT. CDR3 length equals 14 residues. The CDR3 sequence is CAVKLQGRAGELFF. In nucleotides, the CDR3 is TGTGCCGTGAAATTACAGGGTCGGGCCGGGGAGCTGTTTTTT.

This chain uses TRBV5-1 with TRBJ1-3; D gene ambiguous. Germline values: CDR1 SGHRS, CDR2 YFSETQ. Trimming cost V 0 bases and J 4 bases, with 5 bases left between them. The CDR3 consists of 13 residues. The chain's CDR3 is CASSLERGNTIYF. In DNA form, the CDR3 reads TGCGCCAGCAGCTTGGAACGGGGAAACACCATATATTTT.

The chain links TRBV7-2 to TRBJ2-7; D might be TRBD2 (6 bases). The CDR3 runs 18 residues. Per the germline V gene, CDR1 is SGHTA and CDR2 is FQGNSA. With 5 bases removed from V and 0 bases from J, the gap between germline ends came to 23 bases. The CDR3 DNA reads TGTGCCAGCAGCCATCCCCAATGGGGCGGGGAAAGCTCCTACGAGCAGTACTTC. As protein: CASSHPQWGGESSYEQYF.

This clone occurred a few times. The chain uses TRBV6-1 and TRBJ1-4, with 7 bases that match TRBD1. This CDR3 region has 16 residues. Trimming cost V 4 bases and J 4 bases; bases outside gene matches: 9. Germline CDR1 MNHNS, CDR2 SASEGT. The CDR3 nucleotides read TGTGCCAGCAGTGGAGGTTCGGGACAGCTTAATGAAAAACTGTTTTTT. It specifies CASSGGSGQLNEKLFF.

The chain uses TRBV28 and TRBJ2-4; 7 bases fit TRBD1. CDR3 size: 14 residues. Germline CDR1 reads MDHEN; CDR2 reads SYDVKM. The V segment lost 5 bases and the J segment 5 bases; nucleotides outside the gene matches: 6. CDR3 nucleotide sequence: TGTGCCAGCAGTCTGGGACAGTTCCAAAACATTCAGTACTTC. Its protein is CASSLGQFQNIQYF. The full variable domain, its missing parts supplied by reference TRBV28 and TRBJ2-4, is DVKVTQSSRYLVKRTGEKVFLECVQDMDHENMFWYRQDPGLGLRLIYFSYDVKMKEKGDIPEGYSVSREKKERFSLILESASTNQTSMYLCASSLGQFQNIQYFGAGTRLSVL.

The rearrangement links TRBV19 to TRBJ1-1; D is uncertain. Between the trimmed V and J ends, which lost 5 bases and 0 bases, there was a span of 7 bases. CDR3 length equals 13 residues. Germline V gene sequence: CDR1 LNHDA, CDR2 SQIVND (reference sequence). The chain's CDR3 is CASSEFLNTEAFF. CDR3 sequence (DNA): TGTGCCAGTAGTGAGTTTTTGAACACTGAAGCTTTCTTT.

In this sample, this clone turned up a few times. This chain connects TRBV18 to TRBJ2-2; TRBD1 matches 8 bases. The CDR3 totals 15 residues. Germline V gene data show CDR1 as KGHSH and CDR2 as LQKENI. The V and J ends lost 3 bases and 4 bases, in that order; junction bases with no gene match: 4. CDR3 in amino acids: CASSPGQGGTGELFF. CDR3 DNA sequence: TGTGCCAGCTCACCCGGACAGGGAGGCACCGGGGAGCTGTTTTTT.

This clone was seen a handful of times. V is TRBV9 and J is TRBJ2-3; 10 nucleotides line up with TRBD1. Germline trimming cut 0 bases from V and 5 bases from J; bases unmatched to any gene: 12. Germline CDR1 reads SGDLS; CDR2 reads YYNGEE. CDR3 length: 18 amino acids. The CDR3 region is CASSVADRTGGLVDTQYF. The DNA for the CDR3 is TGTGCCAGCAGCGTAGCTGATCGGACAGGGGGTTTGGTAGATACGCAGTATTTT.

This clone came up a few times. Other DNA sequences in the sample encode the same CDR3. The chain carries TRBV19 and TRBJ1-1; TRBD1 is a possible D gene (6 bases). This CDR3 region has 13 residues. V lost 5 bases and J 3 bases, leaving 10 bases between the germline ends. Germline values: CDR1 LNHDA, CDR2 SQIVND (reference sequence). The DNA of the CDR3 is TGTGCCAGTAGTCAGGGGCTGGACACTGAAGCTTTCTTT. Its protein product is CASSQGLDTEAFF.